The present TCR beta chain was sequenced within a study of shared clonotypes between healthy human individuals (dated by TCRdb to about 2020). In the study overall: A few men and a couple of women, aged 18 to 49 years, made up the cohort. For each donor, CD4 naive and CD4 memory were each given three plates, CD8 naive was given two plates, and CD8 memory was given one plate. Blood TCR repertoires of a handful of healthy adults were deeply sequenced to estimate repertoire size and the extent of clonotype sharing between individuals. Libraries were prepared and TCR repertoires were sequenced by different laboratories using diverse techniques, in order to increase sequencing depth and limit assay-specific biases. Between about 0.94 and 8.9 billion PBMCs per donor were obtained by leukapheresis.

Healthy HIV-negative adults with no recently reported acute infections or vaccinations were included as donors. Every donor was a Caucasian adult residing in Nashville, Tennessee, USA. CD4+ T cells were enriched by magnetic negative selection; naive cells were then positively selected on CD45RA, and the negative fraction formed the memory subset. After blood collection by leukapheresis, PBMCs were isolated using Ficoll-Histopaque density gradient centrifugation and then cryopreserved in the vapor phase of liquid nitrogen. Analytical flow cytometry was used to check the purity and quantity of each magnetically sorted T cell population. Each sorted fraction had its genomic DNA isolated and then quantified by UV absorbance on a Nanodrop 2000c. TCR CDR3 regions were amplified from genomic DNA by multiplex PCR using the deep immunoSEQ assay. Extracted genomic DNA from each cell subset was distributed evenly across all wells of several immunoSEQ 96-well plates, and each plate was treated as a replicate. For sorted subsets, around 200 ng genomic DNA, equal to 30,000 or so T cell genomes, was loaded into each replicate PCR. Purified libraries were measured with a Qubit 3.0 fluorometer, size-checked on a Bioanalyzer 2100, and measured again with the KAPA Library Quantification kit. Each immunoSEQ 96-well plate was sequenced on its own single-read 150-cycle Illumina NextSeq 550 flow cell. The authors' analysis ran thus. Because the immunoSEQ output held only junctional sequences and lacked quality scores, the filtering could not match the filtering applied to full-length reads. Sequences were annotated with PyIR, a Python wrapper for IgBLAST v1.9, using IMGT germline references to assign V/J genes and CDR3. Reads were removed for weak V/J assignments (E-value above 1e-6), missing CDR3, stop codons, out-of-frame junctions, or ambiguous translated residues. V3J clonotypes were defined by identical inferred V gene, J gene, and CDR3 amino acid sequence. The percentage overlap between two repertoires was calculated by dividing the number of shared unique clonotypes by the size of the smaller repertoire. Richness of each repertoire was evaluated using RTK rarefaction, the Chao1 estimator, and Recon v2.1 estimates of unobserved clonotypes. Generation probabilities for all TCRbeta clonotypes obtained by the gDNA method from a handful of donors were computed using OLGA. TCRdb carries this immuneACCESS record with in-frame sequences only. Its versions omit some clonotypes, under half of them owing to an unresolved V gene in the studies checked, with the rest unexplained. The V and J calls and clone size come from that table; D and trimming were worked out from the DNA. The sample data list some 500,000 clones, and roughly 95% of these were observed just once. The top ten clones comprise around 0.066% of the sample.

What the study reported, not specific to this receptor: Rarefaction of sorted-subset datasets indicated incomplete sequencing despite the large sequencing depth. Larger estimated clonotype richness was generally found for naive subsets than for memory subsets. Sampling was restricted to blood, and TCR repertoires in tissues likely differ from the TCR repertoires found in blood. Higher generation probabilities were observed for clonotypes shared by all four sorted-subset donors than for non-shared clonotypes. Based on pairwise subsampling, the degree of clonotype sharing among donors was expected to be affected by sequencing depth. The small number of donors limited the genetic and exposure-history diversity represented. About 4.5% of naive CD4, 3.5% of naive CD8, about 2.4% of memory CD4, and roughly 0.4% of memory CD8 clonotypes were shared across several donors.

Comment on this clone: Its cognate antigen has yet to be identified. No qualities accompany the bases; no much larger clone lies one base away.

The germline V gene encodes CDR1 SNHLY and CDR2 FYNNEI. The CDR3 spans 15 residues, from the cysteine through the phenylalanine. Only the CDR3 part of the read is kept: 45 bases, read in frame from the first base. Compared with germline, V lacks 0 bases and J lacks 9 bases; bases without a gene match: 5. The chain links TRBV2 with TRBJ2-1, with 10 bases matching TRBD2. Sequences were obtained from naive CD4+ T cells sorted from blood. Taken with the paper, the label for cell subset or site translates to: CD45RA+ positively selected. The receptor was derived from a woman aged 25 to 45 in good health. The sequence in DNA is TGTGCCAGCAGTGAAGCCCTAGCGGGAGTGGGTGAGCAGTTCTTC. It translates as CASSEALAGVGEQFF.